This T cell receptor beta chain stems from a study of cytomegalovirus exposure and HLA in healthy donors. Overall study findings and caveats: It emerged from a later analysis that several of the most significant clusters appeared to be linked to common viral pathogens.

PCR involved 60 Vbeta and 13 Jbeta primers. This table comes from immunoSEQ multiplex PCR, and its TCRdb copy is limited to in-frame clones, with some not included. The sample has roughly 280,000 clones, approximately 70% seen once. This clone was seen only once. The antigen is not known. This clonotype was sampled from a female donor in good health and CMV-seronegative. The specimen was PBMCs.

CDR3 region: CASRKPGQPYEQYF. The DNA for the CDR3 is TGTGCCAGCAGGAAACCGGGACAGCCTTACGAGCAGTACTTC. The genes are TRBV28 and TRBJ2-5; 7 bases map to TRBD1. The J call is in doubt because the DNA end fits TRBJ2-7 better. Germline CDR1 MDHEN, CDR2 SYDVKM. This CDR3 region has 14 residues.